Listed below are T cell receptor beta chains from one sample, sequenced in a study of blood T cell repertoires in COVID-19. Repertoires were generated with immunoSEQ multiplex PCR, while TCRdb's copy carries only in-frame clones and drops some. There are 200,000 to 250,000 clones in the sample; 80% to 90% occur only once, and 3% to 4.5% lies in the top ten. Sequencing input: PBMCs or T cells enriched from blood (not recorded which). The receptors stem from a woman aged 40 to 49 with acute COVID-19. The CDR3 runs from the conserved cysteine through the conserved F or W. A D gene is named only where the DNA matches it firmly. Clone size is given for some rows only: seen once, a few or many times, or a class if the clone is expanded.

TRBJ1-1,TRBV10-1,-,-,TGCGCCAGCAGTGACAACAGGGAGAACACTGAAGCTTTCTTT,CASSDNRENTEAFF
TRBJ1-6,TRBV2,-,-,TGTGCCAGCAGCCTCGGGGACATGAGAAATTCACCCCTCCACTTT,CASSLGDMRNSPLHF
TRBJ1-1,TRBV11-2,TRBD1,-,TGTGCCAGCAGCTTAATAACGACAGGGACTGAAGCTTTCTTT,CASSLITTGTEAFF
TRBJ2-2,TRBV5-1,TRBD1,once,TGCGCCAGCAGCTTTGGGGGCCCTAACAGGGGGCGAAGCGGGGAGCTGTTTTTT,CASSFGGPNRGRSGELFF
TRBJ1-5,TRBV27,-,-,TGTGCCAGCAGTTACCTCGGACACAATCAGCCCCAGCATTTT,CASSYLGHNQPQHF
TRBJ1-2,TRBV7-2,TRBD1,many,TGTGCCAGCAGCCCCCAGGGGGGTCTTCCTAACTATGGCTACACCTTC,CASSPQGGLPNYGYTF
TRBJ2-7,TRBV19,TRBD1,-,TGTGCCAGTAGTCTAAAGGGGCAGGGGGCGAAGTCCTACGAGCAGTACTTC,CASSLKGQGAKSYEQYF
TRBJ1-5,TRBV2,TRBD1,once,TGTGCCAGCAGTACTCCGGGACAGGGCCGCAATCAGCCCCAGCATTTT,CASSTPGQGRNQPQHF
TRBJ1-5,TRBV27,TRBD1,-,TGTGCCAGCAGCCGGACAGGGGCGAGCAATCAGCCCCAGCATTTT,CASSRTGASNQPQHF
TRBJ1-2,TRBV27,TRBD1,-,TGTGCCAGCAGCTGGGGACAGGGGGACTATGGCTACACCTTC,CASSWGQGDYGYTF
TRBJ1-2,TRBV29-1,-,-,TGCAGCGCCCGAACGAAGCGGACAGTGTCAGGCTATGGCTACACCTTC,CSARTKRTVSGYGYTF
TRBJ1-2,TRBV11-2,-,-,TGTGCCAGCAGCTCAGACTTTAGCATATATGGCTACACCTTC,CASSSDFSIYGYTF
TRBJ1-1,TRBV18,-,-,TGTGCCAGCTCACCCACGGACAGCTTATTCTTAGGAGCTTTCTTT,CASSPTDSLFLGAFF
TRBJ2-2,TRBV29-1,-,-,TGCAGCGTTATAGGACAGACCAACACCGGGGAGCTGTTTTTT,CSVIGQTNTGELFF
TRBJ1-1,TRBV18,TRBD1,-,TGTGCCAGCTCATTACAGGGGTCCTTGAACACTGAAGCTTTCTTT,CASSLQGSLNTEAFF
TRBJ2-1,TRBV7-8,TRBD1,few,TGTGCCAGCAGCTTAGATCGCTTTCGGGACAGGGAGGCCGATGAGCAGTTCTTC,CASSLDRFRDREADEQFF
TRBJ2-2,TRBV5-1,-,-,TGCGCCAGCAGCTCCTCTGCGAGTGGCGGGGAGCTGTTTTTT,CASSSSASGGELFF
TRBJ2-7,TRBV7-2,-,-,TGTGCCAGCAGCTTAGAGGGGGGGGGCAGGGGCCCCTACGAGCAGTACTTC,CASSLEGGGRGPYEQYF
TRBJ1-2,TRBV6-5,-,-,TGTGCCAGCACCCAGGACAGTTTCTATGGCTACACCTTC,CASTQDSFYGYTF
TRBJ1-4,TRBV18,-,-,TGTGCCAGCTCACCGGTTCCTGGCAGGGGCCTTGCAACTAATGAAAAACTGTTTTTT,CASSPVPGRGLATNEKLFF
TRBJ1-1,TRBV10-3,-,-,TGTGCCATCAGTCAACAGGGTAAGAACACTGAAGCTTTCTTT,CAISQQGKNTEAFF
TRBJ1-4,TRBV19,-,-,TGTGCCAGTAGTATTTATTCAGGAAAACTGTTTTTT,CASSIYSGKLFF
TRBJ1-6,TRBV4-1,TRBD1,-,TGCGCCAGCAGCCCGAAATACGGAGGGGACAGGGCTAATTCACCCCTCCACTTT,CASSPKYGGDRANSPLHF
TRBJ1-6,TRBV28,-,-,TGTGCCAGCAGTGCCCGGACTGGTGATTATTCACCCCTCCACTTT,CASSARTGDYSPLHF
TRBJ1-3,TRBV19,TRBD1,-,TGTGCCACGGGACAGTTCTCTGGAAACACCATATATTTT,CATGQFSGNTIYF
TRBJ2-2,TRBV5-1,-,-,TGCGCCAGCAGCTCTGTTGTCAGCGGGACCGGGGAGCTGTTTTTT,CASSSVVSGTGELFF
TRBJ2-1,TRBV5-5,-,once,TGTGCCAGCAGCTCCGGGTTTTTTTTAGAGCAGTTCTTC,CASSSGFFLEQFF
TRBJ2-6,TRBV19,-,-,TGTGCCAGTAGTGCGCGTACAGGGAGAGGGGCCAACGTCCTGACTTTC,CASSARTGRGANVLTF